A selection of T cell receptor beta chains follows, all from one sample in a study of T cell responses to AZD1222 COVID-19 vaccine. The method was immunoSEQ multiplex PCR; TCRdb's version includes in-frame clones alone and lacks a portion of them. This table holds 150,000 or so clones, about 89% found once. Sequences were derived from peripheral blood, sampled on day 0 of AZD1222 vaccination. The receptors were sampled from an adult in good health. CDR3s leave out the opening cysteine and the closing phenylalanine or tryptophan. The order of the fields is V gene, J gene, CDR3 protein.

v_call: TRBV29-1
j_call: TRBJ1-2
cdr3_aa: SAPLGNYGYT

v_call: TRBV5-1
j_call: TRBJ1-2
cdr3_aa: ASSSTGGNYGYT

v_call: TRBV5-4
j_call: TRBJ2-7
cdr3_aa: ASSWEGSHEQY

v_call: TRBV4-1
j_call: TRBJ1-6
cdr3_aa: ASSPGTGNSPLH

v_call: TRBV5-1
j_call: TRBJ1-1
cdr3_aa: ASSLEGLEAF

v_call: TRBV28
j_call: TRBJ1-5
cdr3_aa: ASSRDRGYQPQH

v_call: TRBV6-1
j_call: TRBJ2-5
cdr3_aa: ASSALAGADQETQY

v_call: TRBV14
j_call: TRBJ2-5
cdr3_aa: ASSPGRQLETQY

v_call: TRBV28
j_call: TRBJ2-1
cdr3_aa: ASSSQRTSGAKQF

v_call: TRBV30
j_call: TRBJ2-3
cdr3_aa: AWRSGGTDTQY

v_call: TRBV7-9
j_call: TRBJ2-2
cdr3_aa: ASSQSRGPNTGELF

v_call: TRBV19
j_call: TRBJ1-5
cdr3_aa: ASRDRVSNQPQH

v_call: TRBV27
j_call: TRBJ2-3
cdr3_aa: ASRAGGRTDTQY

v_call: TRBV9
j_call: TRBJ1-6
cdr3_aa: ASSVEARGSSPLH

v_call: TRBV20-1
j_call: TRBJ1-5
cdr3_aa: SASGQLHSNQPQH

v_call: TRBV3-1/TRBV3-2
j_call: TRBJ1-5
cdr3_aa: ASSRDRRPYSNQPQH

v_call: TRBV29-1
j_call: TRBJ1-2
cdr3_aa: SVGTGRLGYGYT

v_call: TRBV6-2/TRBV6-3
j_call: TRBJ2-3
cdr3_aa: ASSRTSGSNTQY

v_call: TRBV24-1
j_call: TRBJ1-1
cdr3_aa: ATSDLQGQAF

v_call: TRBV5-4
j_call: TRBJ1-6
cdr3_aa: ASSVTGSYNSPLH

v_call: TRBV2
j_call: TRBJ1-2
cdr3_aa: ASRTGTGRDYGYT

v_call: TRBV4-3
j_call: TRBJ1-6
cdr3_aa: ASSQGSNSPLH

v_call: TRBV7-9
j_call: TRBJ2-5
cdr3_aa: ASSLDVDWSETQY

v_call: TRBV2
j_call: TRBJ1-5
cdr3_aa: ASSTGQPQH

v_call: TRBV4-3
j_call: TRBJ1-4
cdr3_aa: ASSQEMLEGDEKLF

v_call: TRBV27
j_call: TRBJ2-7
cdr3_aa: ASSPGRHSYEQY

v_call: TRBV14
j_call: TRBJ2-5
cdr3_aa: ASSQLAGAGETQY

v_call: TRBV6-6
j_call: TRBJ1-5
cdr3_aa: ASSYSIWGRNQPQH

v_call: TRBV18
j_call: TRBJ1-4
cdr3_aa: ASSTQGAHPNEKLF

v_call: TRBV10-1
j_call: TRBJ2-2
cdr3_aa: ASSTTGELF

v_call: TRBV5-5
j_call: TRBJ2-7
cdr3_aa: ASSKGVGQGSDEQY

v_call: TRBV27
j_call: TRBJ2-5
cdr3_aa: ASGDFQETQY

v_call: TRBV7-3
j_call: TRBJ2-5
cdr3_aa: ASSLVRQETQY

v_call: TRBV19
j_call: TRBJ2-4
cdr3_aa: ASSPPDRGYIQY

v_call: TRBV28
j_call: TRBJ1-4
cdr3_aa: ASSLTTVGDEKLF

v_call: TRBV6-2/TRBV6-3
j_call: TRBJ2-7
cdr3_aa: ASSRTGLSYEQY

v_call: TRBV27
j_call: TRBJ1-1
cdr3_aa: ASSSQGAGNTEAF

v_call: TRBV10-3
j_call: TRBJ1-1
cdr3_aa: AISERETGDTEAF

v_call: TRBV6-6
j_call: TRBJ1-5
cdr3_aa: ASKGNDQPQH